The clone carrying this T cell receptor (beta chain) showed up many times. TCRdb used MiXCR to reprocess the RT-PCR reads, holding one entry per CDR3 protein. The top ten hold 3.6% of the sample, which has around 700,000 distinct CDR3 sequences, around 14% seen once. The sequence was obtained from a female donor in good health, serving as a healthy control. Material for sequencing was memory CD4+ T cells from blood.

The CDR3 region is CSASTVEGGNQPQHF. The CDR3 DNA is TGCAGTGCTAGTACGGTCGAGGGGGGGAATCAGCCCCAGCATTTT. The rearrangement uses TRBV20-1 and TRBJ1-5; D is possibly TRBD1 (6 bases). V was pared by 3 bases and J by 4 bases, with 16 bases between. Germline CDR1 is DFQATT and CDR2 is SNEGSKA (reference sequence). CDR3 length: 15 amino acids.